This T cell receptor beta chain was found in a study of shared T cell receptors in the human thymus. Using immunoSEQ multiplex PCR, the repertoire was profiled, and TCRdb retains in-frame clones only, with some absent. The table includes almost 550,000 clones, 75% to 80% detected once. This CDR3 is 16 amino acids long. V was pared by 6 bases and J by 5 bases, with 16 bases of the junction left unmatched. CDR1 is MGHDK and CDR2 is SYGVNS in the germline V gene. The data were also submitted as part of a second study, on human thymus T cells. Per that paper: Thymic and blood repertoires showed apparently biased V and J gene usage. Overlap was high between thymic repertoires from unrelated individuals, as reported in related research.

The J gene is TRBJ2-7, the V gene TRBV25-1; TRBD1 aligns across 7 bases. Sample: thymocytes. This clonotype originated in a boy in the first two years of life with a congenital heart defect. The CDR3 region is CASRNPLNRQGNEQYF. The CDR3 nucleotides read TGTGCCAGCAGAAACCCGCTCAATAGACAGGGCAACGAGCAGTACTTC.